Each of the 26 T cell receptor beta chains below was sequenced from the same sample in a study of shared clonotypes between healthy human individuals. Sequenced by immunoSEQ multiplex PCR; TCRdb stores in-frame clones only, minus some. The sample carries roughly 2.2 million clones, under 95% recorded once. The specimen sequenced was naive CD4+ T cells from PBMCs. Specified subset: CD45RA+ positively selected. These TCRs come from a man younger than 35 in good health. Some clones in this sample may be carry-over from other donors' samples.

The V call is TRBV4-1, the J call TRBJ2-5, with TRBD1 matching 9 bases. CDR1 is MGHRA, CDR2 YSYEKL, per germline. The V and J ends lost 2 bases and 5 bases, in that order; junction bases with no gene match: 9. CDR3 length: 16 amino acids. The CDR3 protein is CASSQPYRGRRETQYF. The DNA of the CDR3 is TGCGCCAGCAGCCAACCCTACAGGGGGCGCAGGGAGACCCAGTACTTC.

The V and J genes are TRBV9 and TRBJ1-2; no firm D call. The germline V gene has CDR1 SGDLS and CDR2 YYNGEE. The CDR3 runs to 15 residues. V was pared by 0 bases and J by 4 bases, with 13 bases between. CDR3 sequence: CASSVATGSSYGYTF. DNA of the CDR3: TGTGCCAGCAGCGTAGCGACGGGCAGCAGCTATGGCTACACCTTC.

The V and J genes are TRBV5-1 and TRBJ2-1; D uncertain. The CDR3 has 13 residues. The germline CDR1 and CDR2 sequences are SGHRS and YFSETQ. V lost 0 bases, J lost 9 bases, and 10 bases lay in between. The CDR3 DNA reads as TGCGCCAGCAGCTTGGGAGACGGAGCTGAGCAGTTCTTC. The encoded protein is CASSLGDGAEQFF.

The gene calls are TRBV7-9 and TRBJ2-1; D is possibly TRBD1 (6 bases). This CDR3 contains 16 residues. Germline CDR1 is SEHNR and CDR2 is FQNEAQ (reference sequence). V lost 4 bases and J 1 base, leaving 14 bases between the germline ends. CDR3: CASSSTEGVSYNEQFF. The CDR3 DNA sequence: TGTGCCAGCAGCTCGACCGAGGGGGTATCCTACAATGAGCAGTTCTTC. Supplemented by reference TRBV7-9 and TRBJ2-1, the full variable domain reads DTGVSQNPRHKITKRGQNVTFRCDPISEHNRLYWYRQTLGQGPEFLTYFQNEAQLEKSRLLSDRFSAERPKGSFSTLEIQRTEQGDSAMYLCASSSTEGVSYNEQFFGPGTRLTVL.

The gene calls are TRBV7-9 and TRBJ2-6; D ambiguous. The germline CDR1 and CDR2 sequences are SEHNR and FQNEAQ (reference sequence). Deletions cut 8 bases from V and 0 bases from J, with 5 bases between. The CDR3 consists of 13 residues. The CDR3 region has the DNA TGTGCCAGCGCTGGCTCTGGGGCCAACGTCCTGACTTTC. This encodes CASAGSGANVLTF.

This chain connects TRBV15 to TRBJ2-1; D uncertain. Germline CDR1 and CDR2: LNHNV and YYDKDF (reference sequence). CDR3 length: 15 residues. V lost 0 bases and J 10 bases, leaving 16 bases between the germline ends. The CDR3 region is CATSRDHVPAVEQFF. DNA for the CDR3: TGTGCCACCAGCAGAGATCATGTCCCCGCGGTGGAGCAGTTCTTC.

In the case of this clone: Other DNA sequences of this sample code for an identical CDR3. The chain combines TRBV11-2 with TRBJ2-1; unclear D gene. V lost 4 bases and J lost 2, with 3 bases in between. The germline CDR1 and CDR2 sequences are SGHAT and FQNNGV. The CDR3 is made up of 12 amino acids. The CDR3 DNA follows: TGTGCCAGCAGCTCTACCTACAATGAGCAGTTCTTC. Its protein product is CASSSTYNEQFF.

This rearrangement joins TRBV9 to TRBJ1-1; D gene unclear. The CDR3 covers 14 residues. The V gene's germline CDR1 is SGDLS and CDR2 YYNGEE. V was trimmed by 0 bases and J by 6 bases, leaving 12 bases between them. In DNA, the CDR3 is TGTGCCAGCAGCGTAGACGGCCGTAATGCTGAAGCTTTCTTT. The encoded protein is CASSVDGRNAEAFF.

V is TRBV5-1 and J is TRBJ2-5; D is unclear. Between the trimmed V and J ends, which lost 0 bases and 0 bases, there was a span of 12 bases. Germline values: CDR1 SGHRS, CDR2 YFSETQ. The CDR3 extends over 16 amino acids. As DNA, the CDR3 is TGCGCCAGCAGCTTGGTAGCTAACACAGACCAAGAGACCCAGTACTTC. Residues: CASSLVANTDQETQYF.

The V gene is TRBV6-1, the J gene TRBJ2-5, with 12 bases lining up with TRBD2. Germline V lookup: CDR1 MNHNS, CDR2 SASEGT. Unmatched junction bases numbered 10, after V lost 3 bases and J lost 5 bases. The length of the CDR3 is 17 residues. The CDR3 reads CASSDRVGLAGGETQYF. In DNA form, the CDR3 reads TGTGCCAGCAGTGATAGGGTCGGCCTAGCGGGGGGGGAGACCCAGTACTTC.

The chain links TRBV4-3 to TRBJ2-1; 7 bases are a match to TRBD1. The CDR3 extends over 15 amino acids. The V segment lost 0 bases and the J segment 4 bases; nucleotides outside the gene matches: 3. From germline, CDR1 is LGHNA and CDR2 YSLEER. CDR3 protein: CASSQERGPYNEQFF. The CDR3 nucleotides read TGCGCCAGCAGCCAAGAGAGGGGGCCGTACAATGAGCAGTTCTTC.

The V gene is TRBV5-1, the J gene TRBJ1-1, with a weak D call TRBD1 (5 bases). Trimming stripped 4 bases from V and 4 bases from J, with 17 bases between. Germline V gene sequence: CDR1 SGHRS, CDR2 YFSETQ. The length of the CDR3 is 15 residues. DNA for the CDR3: TGCGCCAGCAGCCCCCAGACAGCAGGAGGCACTGAAGCTTTCTTT. Translation gives CASSPQTAGGTEAFF.

This clone came up once. The V call is TRBV5-5, the J call TRBJ1-2; TRBD1 matches 8 bases. This CDR3 comprises 15 residues. The trim removed 0 bases at V and 2 bases at J, leaving 3 bases unmatched. Germline V gene sequence: CDR1 SGHKS, CDR2 YYEKEE (reference sequence). The DNA of the CDR3 is TGTGCCAGCAGCTTGGCGTCAGGGGGCAACTATGGCTACACCTTC. Its protein is CASSLASGGNYGYTF.

The rearrangement uses TRBV28 and TRBJ1-1; D ambiguous. This CDR3 is 12 amino acids long. Germline V gives CDR1 MDHEN, CDR2 SYDVKM. The ends were cut back, 2 bases at V and 8 bases at J, with 9 bases in the middle. CDR3 residues: CASSLRVPEAFF. CDR3 bases: TGTGCCAGCAGTTTACGAGTTCCCGAAGCTTTCTTT. The whole variable domain, remainder taken from reference TRBV28 and TRBJ1-1, is DVKVTQSSRYLVKRTGEKVFLECVQDMDHENMFWYRQDPGLGLRLIYFSYDVKMKEKGDIPEGYSVSREKKERFSLILESASTNQTSMYLCASSLRVPEAFFGQGTRLTVV.

The genes are TRBV15 and TRBJ2-5; no firm D call. V was cut by 1 base and J by 2 bases, with 14 bases left in between. Per the germline V gene, CDR1 is LNHNV and CDR2 is YYDKDF (reference sequence). This CDR3 is built from 16 residues. The CDR3 DNA is TGTGCCACCAGCAGAGTCCGTAGTGGCAGACAAGAGACCCAGTACTTC. As protein: CATSRVRSGRQETQYF.

For this clone: One end of the junction fails to match germline, which may point to a read error. The rearrangement joins TRBV7-9 to TRBJ1-1, with 7 positions matching TRBD1. Germline CDR1 SEHNR, CDR2 FQNEAQ (reference sequence). The CDR3 sequence is 14 residues long. The CDR3 sequence: CASSGRGRNPEAFF. CDR3 sequence (DNA): TGTGCCAGCAGCGGCAGGGGGAGGAACCCTGAAGCTTTCTTT.

The CDR3 DNA is TGTGCCAGCAGCTCGACAGGGTTGATGGAGACCCAGTACTTC. It specifies CASSSTGLMETQYF. V usage is TRBV7-6 and J usage is TRBJ2-5; 7 bases are shared with TRBD1. Per the germline V gene, CDR1 is SGHVS and CDR2 is FNYEAQ. Germline trimming cut 4 bases from V and 5 bases from J; bases unmatched to any gene: 7. This CDR3 comprises 14 residues. The complete variable domain, with remaining parts taken from reference TRBV7-6 and TRBJ2-5, reads GAGVSQSPRYKVTKRGQDVALRCDPISGHVSLYWYRQALGQGPEFLTYFNYEAQQDKSGLPNDRFSAERPEGSISTLTIQRTEQRDSAMYRCASSSTGLMETQYFGPGTRLLVL.

The J gene is TRBJ1-2, the V gene TRBV6-1; D is uncertain. The CDR3 has 14 amino acids. CDR1 MNHNS and CDR2 SASEGT come from the germline V gene. Trimming pared 3 bases from V and 4 bases from J, leaving 12 bases between. The CDR3 region has the DNA TGTGCCAGCAGTGATCCGACAATGGCCTATGGCTACACCTTC. Translating it yields CASSDPTMAYGYTF.

The rearrangement links TRBV10-3 to TRBJ2-7; TRBD2 agrees at 7 bases. Unmatched junction bases numbered 3, after V lost 7 bases and J lost 0 bases. Germline V gene data show CDR1 as ENHRY and CDR2 as SYGVKD. The CDR3 contains 13 residues. CDR3 residues: CAIKGGSSYEQYF. The DNA of the CDR3 is TGTGCCATCAAAGGCGGGAGCTCCTACGAGCAGTACTTC.

The chain has TRBV6-1 and TRBJ1-5; tentative D call: TRBD1 (5 bases). Germline V lookup: CDR1 MNHNS, CDR2 SASEGT. V was shortened by 8 bases and J by 4 bases, with 12 bases between the two germline ends. The CDR3 contains 13 residues. This chain's CDR3 is CASLGDGNQPQHF. The CDR3 region has the DNA TGTGCCAGCCTGGGGGACGGAAATCAGCCCCAGCATTTT.

The gene calls are TRBV19 and TRBJ2-3, with TRBD2 as a possible D gene (7 bases). Per the germline V gene, CDR1 is LNHDA and CDR2 is SQIVND (reference sequence). Deletions cut 10 bases from V and 1 base from J, with 18 bases between. The CDR3 sequence is 15 residues long. In nucleotides, the CDR3 is TGTGCCACCACCCGGGGGGCGATGGGCACAGATACGCAGTATTTT. It specifies CATTRGAMGTDTQYF.

The chain combines TRBV18 with TRBJ2-3; 10 bases match TRBD2. Trimming took 2 bases from V and 0 from J; bases not matched to a gene: 2. Germline lookup yields CDR1 KGHSH and CDR2 LQKENI. The CDR3 sequence is 16 residues long. Written as DNA, the CDR3 is TGTGCCAGCTCACCATATAGCGGGGGGAGCACAGATACGCAGTATTTT. Translated, it gives CASSPYSGGSTDTQYF.

The DNA of the CDR3 is TGTGCCAGCAGTGAACGAGAGCTGGGGGTAATTGGCACTGAAGCTTTCTTT. It translates to CASSERELGVIGTEAFF. The gene calls are TRBV6-1 and TRBJ1-1; D might be TRBD1 (5 bases). Germline V CDR1 and CDR2: MNHNS, SASEGT. Trimming took off 2 bases at V and 4 bases at J, with 20 bases between the two ends. The CDR3 covers 17 residues.

The chain links TRBV9 to TRBJ2-7; 9 bases map to TRBD1. The germline V gene has CDR1 SGDLS and CDR2 YYNGEE. The CDR3 length is 14 residues. The V gene end was trimmed by 4 bases and the J gene end by 3 bases; junction bases not matched to a gene: 5. CDR3 protein: CASSPPGQGYEQYF. In nucleotides, the CDR3 is TGTGCCAGCAGCCCCCCGGGACAGGGCTACGAGCAGTACTTC.

This clone appeared a few times. The chain has TRBV29-1 and TRBJ2-3; D is undetermined. There are 13 residues in the CDR3. Germline V gene lookup returns CDR1 SQVTM and CDR2 ANQGSEA. Trimming left V 8 bases short and J 4 bases short, with 16 bases between. The CDR3 reads CSLKVGRADTQYF. The CDR3 coding sequence is TGCAGCCTAAAAGTGGGCCGGGCAGATACGCAGTATTTT.

This clone was seen just once. This chain links TRBV2 with TRBJ2-7; TRBD2 agrees at 8 bases. Germline V CDR1 and CDR2: SNHLY, FYNNEI. The CDR3 sequence is 15 residues long. The trim removed 0 bases at V and 7 bases at J, leaving 8 bases unmatched. The CDR3 spells CASSEAPPGLGEQYF. CDR3 bases: TGTGCCAGCAGTGAAGCACCGCCGGGACTAGGGGAGCAGTACTTC.